These 30 T cell receptor beta chains were sequenced from one sample in a study of blood T cell repertoires in COVID-19. Produced via immunoSEQ multiplex PCR; TCRdb's table is partial and in-frame only. Among over 200,000 clones listed, 87% were seen once. The sequencing input was peripheral blood. Source of these receptors: a woman younger than 35 who had recovered from COVID-19.

The V and J genes are TRBV4-1 and TRBJ2-3; 7 bases agree with TRBD2. The germline gives CDR1 MGHRA, CDR2 YSYEKL. The CDR3 sequence is 17 residues long. V trimming: 2 bases; J trimming: 2 bases; junction bases outside the gene matches: 10. CDR3 DNA sequence: TGCGCCAGCAGCCAATATTTGGTGCGGGAGAACACAGATACGCAGTATTTT. Translated: CASSQYLVRENTDTQYF.

This sequence joins TRBV5-6 and TRBJ1-4; D is possibly TRBD1 (5 bases). The ends were cut back, 4 bases at V and 2 bases at J, with 12 bases in the middle. The CDR3 covers 15 residues. Germline assignment: CDR1 SGHDT and CDR2 YYEEEE. For the CDR3, the DNA is TGTGCCAGCAGCCCGGGAGCAGGGACTAATGAAAAACTGTTTTTT. Translation gives CASSPGAGTNEKLFF.

This chain's CDR3 is CASSLGTITYEQYF. The CDR3 coding sequence is TGTGCCAGCAGCTTAGGAACAATAACCTACGAGCAGTACTTC. The chain has TRBV7-2 and TRBJ2-7; D is unresolved. V shed 1 base and J shed 2 bases, with 9 bases lying between them. CDR1 and CDR2 (germline): SGHTA, FQGNSA. This CDR3 contains 14 residues.

The rearrangement joins TRBV30 to TRBJ1-2; 9 nucleotides align to TRBD1. The CDR3 consists of 11 residues. Losses at the gene ends were 6 bases for V and 5 bases for J; bases not matched to a gene: 1. Looked up from germline, CDR1 is GTSNPN and CDR2 is SVGIG (reference sequence). The CDR3 region has the DNA TGTGCCTGCGGACAGGGGTATGGCTACACCTTC. Protein product: CACGQGYGYTF.

This chain links TRBV7-2 with TRBJ2-7; D is ambiguous. In germline, CDR1 is SGHTA, CDR2 FQGNSA. V was pared by 4 bases and J by 3 bases, with 4 bases between. This CDR3 contains 11 residues. In DNA, the CDR3 is TGTGCCAGCAGCTCCGTCTACGAGCAGTACTTC. Encoded protein: CASSSVYEQYF.

The rearrangement uses TRBV24-1 and TRBJ2-3; tentative D call: TRBD2 (6 bases). The V gene lost 5 bases and the J gene lost 6 bases, with 20 bases spanning the gap. The CDR3 totals 16 residues. The germline V gene encodes CDR1 KGHDR and CDR2 SFDVKD. In DNA, the CDR3 is TGTGCCACCAGTGCCTGGGGGAGGCGGGAAGGTGATACGCAGTATTTT. It specifies CATSAWGRREGDTQYF.

The chain has TRBV7-9 and TRBJ2-7; D is uncertain. V dropped 5 bases and J dropped 2 bases, with 7 bases sitting between them. The length of the CDR3 is 12 residues. The V gene's germline CDR1 is SEHNR and CDR2 FQNEAQ (reference sequence). This CDR3 reads CASSLYPYEQYF. For the CDR3, the DNA is TGTGCCAGCAGCCTCTATCCCTACGAGCAGTACTTC. The entire variable domain, with the rest obtained from reference TRBV7-9 and TRBJ2-7, is as follows: DTGVSQNPRHKITKRGQNVTFRCDPISEHNRLYWYRQTLGQGPEFLTYFQNEAQLEKSRLLSDRFSAERPKGSFSTLEIQRTEQGDSAMYLCASSLYPYEQYFGPGTRLTVT.

V is TRBV7-2 and J is TRBJ2-7; TRBD1 agrees at 8 bases. The germline gives CDR1 SGHTA, CDR2 FQGNSA. V was clipped by 3 bases and J by 6 bases; unmatched bases: 4. This CDR3 contains 13 residues. This chain's CDR3 is CASSFRGQGEQYF. In DNA form, the CDR3 reads TGTGCCAGCAGCTTCAGAGGACAGGGCGAGCAGTACTTC.

The chain combines TRBV12-5 with TRBJ1-1; 7 positions agree with TRBD1. This CDR3 has 13 residues. The trim removed 10 bases at V and 8 bases at J, leaving 13 bases unmatched. Per germline, CDR1 LGHNT and CDR2 FRNRAP. DNA of the CDR3: TGTGCTACTTCGCCGGGACAGACGCGCGAAGCTTTCTTT. Encoded protein: CATSPGQTREAFF. The whole variable domain, remainder taken from reference TRBV12-5 and TRBJ1-1, is DARVTQTPRHKVTEMGQEVTMRCQPILGHNTVFWYRQTMMQGLELLAYFRNRAPLDDSGMPKDRFSAEMPDATLATLKIQPSEPRDSAVYFCATSPGQTREAFFGQGTRLTVV.

The genes are TRBV7-7 and TRBJ2-1; 11 bases are shared with TRBD1. The CDR3 has 14 amino acids. Germline CDR1 reads SSHAT; CDR2 reads FNYEAQ (reference sequence). J lost 9 bases, V lost 5 bases, and 6 bases had no gene match. CDR3 sequence reads: CASSPGQGAIEQFF. CDR3 bases: TGTGCCAGCAGCCCTGGACAGGGGGCTATTGAGCAGTTCTTC. Filled out from reference TRBV7-7 and TRBJ2-1, the complete variable domain reads GAGVSQSPRYKVTKRGQDVTLRCDPISSHATLYWYQQALGQGPEFLTYFNYEAQPDKSGLPSDRFSAERPEGSISTLTIQRTEQRDSAMYRCASSPGQGAIEQFFGPGTRLTVL.

The chain links TRBV19 to TRBJ2-7; perhaps TRBD2 as D (5 bases). With 5 bases removed from V and 3 bases from J, the gap between germline ends came to 11 bases. CDR1 is LNHDA, CDR2 SQIVND, per germline (reference sequence). This CDR3 has 13 amino acids. CDR3 nucleotides: TGTGCCAGTAGTGGAGCGGTCCGCTACGAGCAGTACTTC. It yields the protein CASSGAVRYEQYF.

This clone occurred a few times. One junction end does not reproduce the germline sequence, and a read error may be involved. This CDR3 reads CASSPGTSGRIGESGF. The CDR3 DNA follows: TGTGCCAGCTCGCCTGGGACTAGCGGGAGAATAGGGGAAAGCGGCTTC. The chain couples TRBV18 to TRBJ2-7, with 14 bases fitting TRBD2. From germline, CDR1 is KGHSH and CDR2 LQKENI. CDR3 length: 16 amino acids.

The chain couples TRBV11-2 to TRBJ1-1, with 7 bases fitting TRBD1. The trim removed 1 base at V and 0 bases at J, leaving 11 bases unmatched. Germline-derived CDR1 and CDR2 are SGHAT and FQNNGV. The CDR3 has 18 amino acids. DNA of the CDR3: TGTGCCAGCAGCTTAGGGAGATGGGACAGCAATTTGAACACTGAAGCTTTCTTT. This encodes CASSLGRWDSNLNTEAFF.

The V gene is TRBV28, the J gene TRBJ1-2, with 7 bases lining up with TRBD1. The CDR3 is 12 residues long. CDR1 and CDR2 (germline): MDHEN, SYDVKM. The V segment lost 10 bases and the J segment 4 bases; nucleotides outside the gene matches: 6. This chain's CDR3 is CATEGQTYGYTF. The CDR3 DNA sequence: TGTGCCACGGAGGGACAGACCTATGGCTACACCTTC.

The chain employs TRBV11-2 and TRBJ1-1, with D possibly TRBD1 on 5 matching bases. This CDR3 is 13 amino acids long. Germline V gives CDR1 SGHAT, CDR2 FQNNGV. Trimming took off 6 bases at V and 0 bases at J, with 8 bases between the two ends. CDR3 region: CASRGDLNTEAFF. The CDR3 DNA reads as TGTGCCAGCAGAGGGGACTTGAACACTGAAGCTTTCTTT.

The V call is TRBV7-2, the J call TRBJ2-7; 8 bases are a match to TRBD1. The CDR3 consists of 15 residues. With V trimmed by 0 bases and J by 4 bases, 5 bases remained unmatched. Germline-derived CDR1 and CDR2 are SGHTA and FQGNSA. CDR3 loop: CASSLASGTGYEQYF. In DNA, the CDR3 is TGTGCCAGCAGCTTAGCCTCCGGGACAGGTTACGAGCAGTACTTC.

The chain links TRBV6-5 to TRBJ1-1, with TRBD1 as a possible D gene (5 bases). The V and J ends lost 8 bases and 7 bases respectively, with 11 bases between them. The germline V gene encodes CDR1 MNHEY and CDR2 SVGAGI. This CDR3 is 11 amino acids long. The CDR3 sequence: CASGRGGEAFF. As DNA, the CDR3 is TGTGCCAGCGGGAGGGGAGGTGAAGCTTTCTTT.

The rearrangement links TRBV30 to TRBJ1-1; D ambiguous. V lost 4 bases and J 9 bases, leaving 12 bases between the germline ends. The CDR3 has 11 residues. The V gene's germline CDR1 is GTSNPN and CDR2 SVGIG (reference sequence). For the CDR3, the DNA is TGTGCCTGGAAGTATGGCGGTCAAGCTTTCTTT. This gives the protein CAWKYGGQAFF.

The rearrangement links TRBV10-2 to TRBJ2-3; 11 bases are shared with TRBD2. The CDR3 is 16 amino acids. Germline lookup yields CDR1 WSHSY and CDR2 SAAADI. J was trimmed by 5 bases and V by 3 bases; bases with no gene match: 7. The CDR3 loop reads CASSDWASGRKDTQYF. CDR3 in DNA: TGCGCCAGCAGTGATTGGGCTAGCGGGAGGAAAGATACGCAGTATTTT.

This clone was picked up a small number of times. The CDR3 protein is CASSEGRPWRTEAFF. CDR3 in DNA: TGTGCCAGCAGTGAAGGACGTCCTTGGAGGACTGAAGCTTTCTTT. This chain joins TRBV2 and TRBJ1-1; no definite D call. The V gene's germline CDR1 is SNHLY and CDR2 FYNNEI. The CDR3 has 15 amino acids. V was shortened by 1 base and J by 5 bases, with 14 bases between the two germline ends.

This rearrangement joins TRBV5-1 to TRBJ2-3; 8 nucleotides align to TRBD1. There are 14 residues in the CDR3. V trimming: 3 bases; J trimming: 8 bases; junction bases outside the gene matches: 8. Per germline, CDR1 SGHRS and CDR2 YFSETQ. The CDR3 DNA reads TGCGCCAGCAGCTCTGCAGGGGGCCAAGTTACGCAGTATTTT. Protein sequence: CASSSAGGQVTQYF.

The CDR3 region is CASSLGPDWPGTDTQYF. DNA for the CDR3: TGTGCCAGCAGCTTAGGCCCTGACTGGCCTGGGACAGATACGCAGTATTTT. The rearrangement links TRBV7-9 to TRBJ2-3; D call uncertain. The germline gives CDR1 SEHNR, CDR2 FQNEAQ (reference sequence). The V end was cut by 1 base, the J end by 3 bases, with 17 bases between. This CDR3 is built from 17 residues.

This clone was counted a few times. The rearrangement joins TRBV6-2 or TRBV6-3 to TRBJ2-1, with TRBD2 identical over 7 bases. The CDR3 sequence is 16 residues long. V was pared by 2 bases and J by 5 bases, with 9 bases of the junction left unmatched. Germline-derived CDR1 and CDR2 are MNHEY and SVGEGT. The CDR3 region has the DNA TGTGCCAGCAGTTACGGGGGGAGGGTCCGTGACAATGAGCAGTTCTTC. As protein: CASSYGGRVRDNEQFF.

This clone was observed once. The rearrangement joins TRBV27 to TRBJ2-1; 7 positions agree with TRBD2. Germline V CDR1 and CDR2: MNHEY, SMNVEV (reference sequence). The length of the CDR3 is 15 residues. Trimming cost V 6 bases and J 6 bases; bases outside gene matches: 11. The CDR3 sequence: CASRGGVRGANEQFF. The CDR3, as DNA: TGTGCCAGCAGGGGGGGGGTCAGAGGAGCCAATGAGCAGTTCTTC.

This chain links TRBV4-1 with TRBJ2-3; TRBD2 matches 9 bases. The CDR3 spans 16 residues. Germline loops: CDR1 MGHRA, CDR2 YSYEKL. V shed 0 bases, J shed 6 bases, and the junction held 7 bases outside the gene matches. The CDR3 DNA sequence: TGCGCCAGCAGCCAAGATGGGCGGGAGGGCCTGGATACGCAGTATTTT. Its protein product is CASSQDGREGLDTQYF.

The gene calls are TRBV9 and TRBJ2-5; 13 bases fit TRBD2. The germline V gene encodes CDR1 SGDLS and CDR2 YYNGEE. CDR3 length: 16 residues. The V segment lost 3 bases and the J segment 3 bases; nucleotides outside the gene matches: 5. This CDR3 is CASSGGLAGVEETQYF. Here the CDR3 DNA reads TGTGCCAGCAGCGGAGGACTAGCGGGAGTTGAAGAGACCCAGTACTTC.

The chain is built from TRBV30 and TRBJ1-4; 8 bases agree with TRBD1. This CDR3 is 13 amino acids long. The J segment lost 6 bases and the V segment lost 6 bases, leaving 6 bases of the junction unmatched. Germline CDR1 GTSNPN, CDR2 SVGIG (reference sequence). The CDR3 coding sequence is TGTGCCTGTAGGACAGGGAGGTATGAAAAACTGTTTTTT. Protein sequence: CACRTGRYEKLFF.

This clone has just one count. The chain carries TRBV10-3 and TRBJ1-1; D gene unclear. The CDR3 runs 13 residues. CDR1 ENHRY and CDR2 SYGVKD come from the germline V gene. V was pared by 4 bases and J by 2 bases, with 8 bases between. The CDR3 sequence: CAISGYLNTEAFF. In DNA form, the CDR3 reads TGTGCCATCAGTGGTTACCTAAACACTGAAGCTTTCTTT.

The chain uses TRBV5-6 and TRBJ2-3; D call uncertain. This CDR3 is built from 13 residues. The germline gives CDR1 SGHDT, CDR2 YYEEEE. The V gene lost 4 bases and the J gene lost 0 bases, with 6 bases spanning the gap. CDR3 nucleotides: TGTGCCAGCAGCCCCCCTAGCACAGATACGCAGTATTTT. Its protein product is CASSPPSTDTQYF.

This chain uses TRBV2 with TRBJ1-4; possible D gene TRBD1, 5 bases. The germline V gene encodes CDR1 SNHLY and CDR2 FYNNEI. This CDR3 spans 15 amino acids. Trimming left V 2 bases short and J 0 bases short, with 7 bases between. CDR3 protein: CASSELTATNEKLFF. As DNA, the CDR3 is TGTGCCAGCAGTGAATTGACAGCAACTAATGAAAAACTGTTTTTT.